This record covers a single T cell receptor (beta chain). Antigen: not known. The TCR beta cDNA came from 5'RACE template switching with UMIs. TCRdb processed the 5' RACE reads again and assigns one entry to each CDR3 protein, with no DNA. Its listing shows approximately 550,000 distinct CDR3 sequences. This sample is part of a study of T cells expressing NK-cell markers. Study background: Sorted CD3+CD56-NKG2C+, CD3+CD56+NKG2C+ and CD3+CD56+NKG2C- T cells supplied the TCR beta repertoires. The eight sequenced donors comprised seven who were HCMV-seropositive and one who was seronegative.

The germline V gene encodes CDR1 KGHSH and CDR2 LQKENI. This CDR3 comprises 14 residues. The study's findings and limits: There were a few donors in whom these clonotypes also led the CD3+CD56-NKG2C+ fraction.

This rearrangement joins TRBV18 to TRBJ1-4. The TCR comes from a man younger than 35 in good health. The sequencing input was blood T cells: a sorted CD56 or NKG2C T cell subset, CD4+ or CD8+ T cells, or bulk PBMC T cells (not recorded which). This chain's CDR3 is CASSPPQSSSGLFF.